The entry below describes one T cell receptor (beta chain). This clonotype turned up a few times. No cognate antigen has been identified for it. The input lacks base qualities; no much larger clone sits a single base away. This sample is drawn from a study of blood T cells in healthy people across ages (dated by TCRdb to between 2014 and 2016). About the study as a whole: Template switching captured roughly one uniquely barcoded TCR beta cDNA molecule per two T cells in model experiments. The study analyzed two additional independent replicas of 1 million unique cDNA reads from the same blood draw for two donors, one aged 18 to 29 and one aged 80 or older. Age-related changes in TCR beta repertoire diversity were measured in the study by deep sequencing normalized with unique cDNA molecular identifiers. To avoid experimental bias, donors of different ages were randomly spread across the sequencing lanes. Four age groups were formed from the donors: young (average 16 years), middle-aged (approximately 42), aged (about 62) and long-lived (less than 85).

The receptor library was made with 5' RACE. The sequencer was an Illumina HiSeq 2500. A second PCR of about 6 to 11 cycles was performed with a sample-barcoded 5' primer and a J-beta primer mix. A unique molecular identifier was introduced onto each TCR beta cDNA molecule by a template-switch 5' adaptor carrying 12 random nucleotides. Each sample yielded at least 3 million CDR3-containing paired-end reads. First-strand cDNA was synthesized from all RNA with the Mint cDNA synthesis kit, primed by a TRBC-specific oligonucleotide. Following uracil-DNA glycosylase treatment, a first 18-cycle PCR with universal primers M1SS and BC2_uni_R was performed on all cDNA. On the authors' methods: For normalization, 1 million high-quality reads were randomly selected from each sample, with every read carrying a distinct molecular identifier. Reads sharing molecular identifiers were discarded rather than binned into consensus sequences. MiTCR, run with a Q25 quality threshold and the strictest error-elimination algorithm, handled CDR3 identification, clonotype clustering and error correction. A nonparametric unseen species model using Euler transformation provided a lower-bound estimate of total TCR beta diversity. TCRdb trimmed the raw reads at Q25, called clones with MiXCR and kept productive beta chains. Each record represents a unique CDR3 protein, reported with the most common genes and DNA among its rows. These V and J calls derive from TCRdb rather than the authors' analysis. This sample lists 790,000 or so distinct CDR3 sequences; less than 60% were detected once. The ten largest clones represent approximately 18% of the sample.

Overall study results and their limits: Observed TCR beta diversity correlated strongly with the percentage of naive T cells measured by flow cytometry. Since profiling was done on bulk unsorted PBMCs, naive and antigen-experienced compartments could not be conclusively compared. Observed TCR beta diversity per million T cells fell roughly linearly with age, and a significant reduction was already apparent by age around 36. Donor CMV infection status was unknown, potentially confounding age-related changes in expanded clonotypes. Estimates of total diversity from one million sequenced T cells were regarded as lower bounds and underestimates. Compared with the aged group, more naive CD4+ T cells, fewer expanded clones and increased TCR diversity were shown by the long-lived group, suggesting age selection.

Per the germline V gene, KGHSH is the CDR1 and LQKENI is the CDR2. The CDR3 covers 13 residues, taking in both the cysteine and the phenylalanine. The DNA shown is the 39-base CDR3, in frame from base 1. V is pared back by 6 bases and J by 5 bases, with 14 bases lying between the germline termini. Donors were 40 or so systemically healthy Caucasian individuals from Russia aged roughly 6 to 95 years. Roughly 10 milliliters of peripheral blood were drawn from each donor into EDTA-treated Vacutainer tubes. Ficoll-Paque density-gradient centrifugation was used to isolate PBMCs, with at least 6.5 million obtained per sample. Trizol reagent was used to extract total RNA from PBMCs, with at least 6 micrograms per sample. For every donor, flow cytometry on a PBMC aliquot measured the percentage of naive CD45RAhigh/CD27high T cells.

The receptor was derived from a man older than 75 in good health. The receptor chain draws on TRBV18 and TRBJ2-7, with the D gene possibly TRBD1 or TRBD2, each one fitting 5 bases. Sequences were obtained from blood. The CDR3 protein is CASSRWDRDEQYF. The DNA sequence is TGTGCCAGCTCCCGTTGGGACCGGGACGAGCAGTACTTC.